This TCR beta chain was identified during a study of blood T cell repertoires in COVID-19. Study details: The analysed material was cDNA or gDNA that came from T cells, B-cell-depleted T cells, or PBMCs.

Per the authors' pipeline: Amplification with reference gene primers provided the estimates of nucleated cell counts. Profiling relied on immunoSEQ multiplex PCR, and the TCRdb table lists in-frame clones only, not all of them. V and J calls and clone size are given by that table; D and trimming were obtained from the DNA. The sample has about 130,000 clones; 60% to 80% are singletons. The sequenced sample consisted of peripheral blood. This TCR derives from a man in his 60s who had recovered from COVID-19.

The CDR3 nucleotides are TGCAGCGTGACAGGGGCGTCGAACACCGGGGAGCTGTTTTTT. It is translated as CSVTGASNTGELFF. The V gene is TRBV29-1, the J gene TRBJ2-2, with 8 nucleotides matching TRBD1. Germline CDR1 is SQVTM and CDR2 is ANQGSEA. Germline trimming cut 6 bases from V and 0 bases from J; bases unmatched to any gene: 3. This CDR3 region has 14 residues.